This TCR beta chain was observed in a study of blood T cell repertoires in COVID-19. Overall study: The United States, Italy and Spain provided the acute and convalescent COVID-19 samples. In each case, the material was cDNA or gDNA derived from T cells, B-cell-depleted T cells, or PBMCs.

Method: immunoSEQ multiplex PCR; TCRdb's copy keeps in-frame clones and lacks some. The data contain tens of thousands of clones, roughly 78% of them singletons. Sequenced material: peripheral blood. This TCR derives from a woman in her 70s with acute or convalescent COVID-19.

CDR3 sequence: CASSLGGRVTGQPQHF. Written as DNA, the CDR3 is TGTGCCAGCAGCTTAGGAGGCAGGGTAACGGGTCAGCCCCAGCATTTT. This chain joins TRBV7-8 and TRBJ1-5; perhaps TRBD1 as D (5 bases). Germline lookup yields CDR1 SGHVS and CDR2 FQNEAQ. The CDR3 consists of 16 residues. The V and J ends lost 1 base and 6 bases respectively, with 16 bases between them.